This T cell receptor (beta chain) was captured by sequencing in a study of vaccination effects on CD4 cells after COVID-19. After around ten days in culture, the CD4+ T cells were isolated. Clones were sequenced by immunoSEQ multiplex PCR, and TCRdb holds only the in-frame ones, with some missing. The sample holds about 25,000 clones, around 67% seen once. As concerns this clone: Its antigen is undetermined.

This sample comprised CD4+ T cells from PBMCs cultured without peptide, obtained before COVID-19 vaccination. The TCR was taken from a human donor who received a COVID-19 vaccine.

CDR3 region: CASSMVPGRGTEAFF. CDR3 DNA sequence: TGTGCCAGTAGTATGGTACCCGGGAGAGGCACTGAAGCTTTCTTT. The rearrangement uses TRBV19 and TRBJ1-1; D unclear. The V end was cut by 3 bases, the J end by 4 bases, with 15 bases between. The CDR3 runs to 15 residues. Germline CDR1 reads LNHDA; CDR2 reads SQIVND (reference sequence).